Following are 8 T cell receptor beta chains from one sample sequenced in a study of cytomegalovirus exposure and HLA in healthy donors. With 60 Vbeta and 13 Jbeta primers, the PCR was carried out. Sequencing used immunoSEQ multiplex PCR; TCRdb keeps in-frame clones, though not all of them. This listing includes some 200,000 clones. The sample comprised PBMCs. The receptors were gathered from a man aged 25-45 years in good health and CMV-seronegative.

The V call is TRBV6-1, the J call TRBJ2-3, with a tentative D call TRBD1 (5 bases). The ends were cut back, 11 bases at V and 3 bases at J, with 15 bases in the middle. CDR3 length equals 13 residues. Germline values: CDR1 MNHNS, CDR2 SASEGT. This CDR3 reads CAGVRVGTDTQYF. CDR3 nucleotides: TGTGCCGGGGTCAGGGTTGGGACAGATACGCAGTATTTT.

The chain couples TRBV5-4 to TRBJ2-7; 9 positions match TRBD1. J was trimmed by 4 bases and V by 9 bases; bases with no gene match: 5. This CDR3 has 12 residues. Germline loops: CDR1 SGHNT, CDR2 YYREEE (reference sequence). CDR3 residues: CANRTGDYEQYF. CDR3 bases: TGTGCCAACCGGACAGGGGATTACGAGCAGTACTTC.

The CDR3 nucleotides read TGTGCCAGCAGCTTAGATTCAGTAACCTCCTACGAGCAGTACTTC. It translates to CASSLDSVTSYEQYF. V usage is TRBV11-2 and J usage is TRBJ2-7; D is ambiguous. Trimming left V 0 bases short and J 0 bases short, with 9 bases between. The germline V gene encodes CDR1 SGHAT and CDR2 FQNNGV. CDR3 length equals 15 residues.

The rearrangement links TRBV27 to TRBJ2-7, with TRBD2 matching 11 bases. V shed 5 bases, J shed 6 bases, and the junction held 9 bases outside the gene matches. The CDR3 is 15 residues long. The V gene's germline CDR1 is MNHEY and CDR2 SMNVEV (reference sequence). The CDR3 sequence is CASSPHLAGGFEQYF. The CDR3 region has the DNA TGTGCCAGCAGTCCCCATCTAGCGGGAGGATTCGAGCAGTACTTC.

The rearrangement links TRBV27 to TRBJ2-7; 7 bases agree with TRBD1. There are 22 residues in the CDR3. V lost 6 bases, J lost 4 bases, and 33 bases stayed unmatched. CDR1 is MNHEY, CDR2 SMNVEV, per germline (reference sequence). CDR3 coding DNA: TGTGCCAGCAGCCAGGGGGTACGCCGGGATCCTACTTCATCACCCTTCATATACGAGCAGTACTTC. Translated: CASSQGVRRDPTSSPFIYEQYF.

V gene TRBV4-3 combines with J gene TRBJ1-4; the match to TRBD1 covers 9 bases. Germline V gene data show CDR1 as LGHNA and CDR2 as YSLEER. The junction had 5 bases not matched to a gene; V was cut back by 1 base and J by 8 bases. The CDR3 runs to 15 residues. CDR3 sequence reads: CASSQGTGVAEKLFF. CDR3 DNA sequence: TGCGCCAGCAGCCAAGGGACAGGGGTTGCCGAAAAACTGTTTTTT.

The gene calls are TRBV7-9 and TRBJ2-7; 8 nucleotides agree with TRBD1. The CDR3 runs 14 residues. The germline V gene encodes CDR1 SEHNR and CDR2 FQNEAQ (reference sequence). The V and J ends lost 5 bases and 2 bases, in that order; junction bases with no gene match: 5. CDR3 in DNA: TGTGCCAGCAGCCAACCGGGACAGGCCTACGAGCAGTACTTC. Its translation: CASSQPGQAYEQYF.

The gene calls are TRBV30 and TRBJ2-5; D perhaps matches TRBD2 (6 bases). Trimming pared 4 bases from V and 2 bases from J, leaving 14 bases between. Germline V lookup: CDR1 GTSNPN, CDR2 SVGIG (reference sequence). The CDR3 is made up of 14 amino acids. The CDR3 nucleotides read TGTGCCTGGACTCCGCCGGGACTTCAAGAGACCCAGTACTTC. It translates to CAWTPPGLQETQYF.